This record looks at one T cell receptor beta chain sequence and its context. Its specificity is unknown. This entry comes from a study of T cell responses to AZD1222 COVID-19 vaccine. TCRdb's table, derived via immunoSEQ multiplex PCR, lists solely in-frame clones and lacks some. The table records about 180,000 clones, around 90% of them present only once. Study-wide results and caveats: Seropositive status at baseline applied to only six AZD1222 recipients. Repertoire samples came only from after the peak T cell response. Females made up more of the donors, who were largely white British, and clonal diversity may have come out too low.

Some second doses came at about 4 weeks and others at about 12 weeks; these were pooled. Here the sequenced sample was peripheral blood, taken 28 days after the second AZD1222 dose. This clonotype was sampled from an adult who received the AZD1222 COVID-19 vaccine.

The CDR3 DNA reads TGTGCCAGCTGCTACGGACTAGCGGGGGGGATTGGAGAGACCCAGTACTTC. It yields the protein CASCYGLAGGIGETQYF. This sequence joins TRBV2 and TRBJ2-5; 15 bases agree with TRBD2. Germline values: CDR1 SNHLY, CDR2 FYNNEI. CDR3 length equals 17 residues. V gave up 8 bases and J gave up 4 bases; unmatched junction bases: 11.